This T cell receptor (beta chain) was captured by sequencing in a study of T cell repertoires in cytomegalovirus infection. About the study: It was the public TCR beta signatures that indicated both CMV infection and matching HLA type.

This clonotype occurred a few times. The antigen remains unidentified. TCRdb independently ran MiXCR on the reads; one entry per CDR3 protein. The sample carries 110,000 to 150,000 distinct CDR3 sequences, about 32% recorded once. CDR3 length equals 13 residues. Trimming removed 6 bases from V and 10 bases from J; junction bases left unmatched: 7. The receptor comes from a human donor in good health (CMV status not recorded). Some clones in this sample may be carry-over from other donors' samples. The specimen comprised CD8+ T cells from cultured PBMCs, sampled from culture after CMV antigen stimulation. This chain links TRBV12-3 or TRBV12-4 with TRBJ2-1, with 9 bases aligning to TRBD1. This chain's CDR3 is CASSRDRDREQFF. The CDR3, as DNA: TGTGCCAGCAGCCGGGACAGGGACCGGGAGCAGTTCTTC.